One sample yielded the 27 T cell receptor beta chains listed below, sequenced in a study of cytomegalovirus exposure and HLA in healthy donors. A multiplex PCR was run with 60 Vbeta primers and 13 Jbeta primers. Method: immunoSEQ multiplex PCR; TCRdb's copy keeps in-frame clones and lacks some. The sample records around 140,000 clones, 72% being singletons. Sequenced: PBMCs. The source is a man aged 45-65 years in good health and CMV-seropositive.

This clone was detected only a few times. This sequence joins TRBV18 and TRBJ1-5, with a weak D call TRBD1 (6 bases). Germline V lookup: CDR1 KGHSH, CDR2 LQKENI. V lost 3 bases to trimming and J lost 7 bases, with 19 bases between them. The CDR3 consists of 16 residues. The CDR3 coding sequence is TGTGCCAGCTCACCTTCCCCCCCCGGGACAAAGCAGCCCCAGCATTTT. This sequence encodes CASSPSPPGTKQPQHF.

DNA for the CDR3: TGTGCCAGCAGCTTGCAAGGCGGGAGGGGACACACAGATACGCAGTATTTT. Its translation: CASSLQGGRGHTDTQYF. This sequence joins TRBV5-8 and TRBJ2-3, with 9 bases fitting TRBD2. In germline, CDR1 is SGHTS, CDR2 YDEGEE. The CDR3 runs 17 residues. V gave up 1 base and J gave up 2 bases; unmatched junction bases: 8.

This chain joins TRBV9 and TRBJ2-7; D possibly corresponds to TRBD1 (6 bases). This CDR3 comprises 14 residues. From germline, CDR1 is SGDLS and CDR2 YYNGEE. V lost 3 bases to trimming and J lost 1 base, with 11 bases between them. Here the CDR3 reads CASSASTGSYEQYF. CDR3 nucleotide sequence: TGTGCCAGCAGCGCTTCGACAGGTTCCTACGAGCAGTACTTC.

CDR3 region: CASSLGSGTYNEQFF. The CDR3 bases are TGTGCCAGCAGCTTAGGGTCAGGGACCTACAATGAGCAGTTCTTC. The chain couples TRBV11-3 to TRBJ2-1; TRBD1 is a possible D gene (5 bases). Germline V lookup: CDR1 SGHNT, CDR2 YENEEA. Trimming removed 1 base from V and 2 bases from J, with 9 bases in between. This CDR3 contains 15 residues.

The rearrangement uses TRBV13 and TRBJ1-1, with 8 bases identical to TRBD1. This CDR3 region has 14 residues. V gave up 5 bases and J gave up 1 base; unmatched junction bases: 3. Germline CDR1 and CDR2: PRHDT and FYEKMQ (reference sequence). The CDR3 sequence: CASSPGQENTEAFF. The CDR3 bases are TGTGCCAGCAGCCCGGGACAGGAGAACACTGAAGCTTTCTTT. Full variable domain (missing parts from reference TRBV13 and TRBJ1-1): AAGVIQSPRHLIKEKRETATLKCYPIPRHDTVYWYQQGPGQDPQFLISFYEKMQSDKGSIPDRFSAQQFSDYHSELNMSSLELGDSALYFCASSPGQENTEAFFGQGTRLTVV.

V and J are TRBV28 and TRBJ2-5; 11 positions match TRBD2. Germline V lookup: CDR1 MDHEN, CDR2 SYDVKM. The CDR3 has 16 amino acids. V shed 6 bases, J shed 7 bases, and the junction held 13 bases outside the gene matches. CDR3 sequence: CASSPWGSGREATQYF. The CDR3 nucleotides are TGTGCCAGCAGCCCCTGGGGTAGCGGGAGGGAGGCGACCCAGTACTTC.

The chain joins TRBV4-1 to TRBJ2-2; 14 bases align to TRBD2. There are 19 residues in the CDR3. Per the germline V gene, CDR1 is MGHRA and CDR2 is YSYEKL. The V segment lost 1 base and the J segment 6 bases; nucleotides outside the gene matches: 10. The CDR3 coding sequence is TGCGCCAGCAGCCAAGGGCCCGGGACTAGCGGGGGTCGGGCCGGGGAGCTGTTTTTT. This encodes CASSQGPGTSGGRAGELFF.

The sample holds a few counts of this clone. The rearrangement links TRBV6-5 to TRBJ2-7; 7 nucleotides line up with TRBD1. The CDR3 totals 13 residues. CDR1 and CDR2 from the germline V gene are MNHEY and SVGAGI. Trimming took 5 bases from V and 2 from J; bases not matched to a gene: 3. This CDR3 reads CASSRDRAYEQYF. The CDR3 DNA follows: TGTGCCAGCAGTAGGGACAGAGCCTACGAGCAGTACTTC.

About this clone: The junction differs from germline at one of its ends, possibly a read error. CDR3 sequence (DNA): TGTTCCAGCAGCTCTCCGGGGACAGGGGAAGGATATGGGAACACTGAAGCTTTCTTT. It yields the protein CSSSSPGTGEGYGNTEAFF. The V call is TRBV7-9, the J call TRBJ1-1; 10 nucleotides match TRBD1. CDR1 and CDR2 (germline): SEHNR, FQNEAQ (reference sequence). The CDR3 is 19 residues long.

V is TRBV7-9 and J is TRBJ1-1; D perhaps matches TRBD1 (5 bases). The V end was cut by 4 bases, the J end by 0 bases, with 12 bases between. Germline V lookup: CDR1 SEHNR, CDR2 FQNEAQ (reference sequence). The CDR3 sequence is 15 residues long. CDR3 loop: CASSSRQTLNTEAFF. In DNA form, the CDR3 reads TGTGCCAGCAGCTCGAGACAGACATTGAACACTGAAGCTTTCTTT.

This clone is a singleton in its sample. V usage is TRBV5-4 and J usage is TRBJ2-5; 9 bases line up with TRBD2. This CDR3 is built from 15 residues. In germline, CDR1 is SGHNT, CDR2 YYREEE (reference sequence). The V gene end was trimmed by 4 bases and the J gene end by 3 bases; junction bases not matched to a gene: 7. The CDR3 DNA reads as TGTGCCAGCAGCCGGGCGGGAGGGTCAGAAGAGACCCAGTACTTC. Amino acid sequence: CASSRAGGSEETQYF.

The chain is built from TRBV5-1 and TRBJ2-7, with 7 nucleotides matching TRBD1. V lost 0 bases to trimming and J lost 4 bases; unmatched junction nucleotides: 1. Germline-derived CDR1 and CDR2 are SGHRS and YFSETQ. This CDR3 comprises 13 residues. The CDR3 sequence is CASSLGTGYEQYF. DNA of the CDR3: TGCGCCAGCAGCTTGGGGACAGGTTACGAGCAGTACTTC. The whole variable domain, remainder taken from reference TRBV5-1 and TRBJ2-7, is KAGVTQTPRYLIKTRGQQVTLSCSPISGHRSVSWYQQTPGQGLQFLFEYFSETQRNKGNFPGRFSGRQFSNSRSEMNVSTLELGDSALYLCASSLGTGYEQYFGPGTRLTVT.

This chain uses TRBV5-1 with TRBJ2-3; 8 bases line up with TRBD1. Trimming took 4 bases from V and 2 from J; bases not matched to a gene: 3. Germline lookup yields CDR1 SGHRS and CDR2 YFSETQ. The CDR3 spans 14 residues. The DNA for the CDR3 is TGCGCCAGCAGCCGGGACAGGACCACAGATACGCAGTATTTT. This gives the protein CASSRDRTTDTQYF.

The sample holds a few counts of this clone. The CDR3 region has the DNA TGCGCCAGCAGGCCGGACAGGGGGAAGATCCACGAGCAGTACTTC. As protein: CASRPDRGKIHEQYF. This sequence joins TRBV5-1 and TRBJ2-7; TRBD1 agrees at 10 bases. This CDR3 is 15 amino acids long. V was clipped by 5 bases and J by 5 bases; unmatched bases: 10. Germline V gene lookup returns CDR1 SGHRS and CDR2 YFSETQ.

The chain uses TRBV11-2 and TRBJ1-2; 10 bases are shared with TRBD1. Germline V gives CDR1 SGHAT, CDR2 FQNNGV. The trim removed 1 base at V and 4 bases at J, leaving 3 bases unmatched. The CDR3 runs to 15 residues. The CDR3 coding sequence is TGTGCCAGCAGCTTAGGGACAGGGGGTGGCTATGGCTACACCTTC. It yields the protein CASSLGTGGGYGYTF.

Here the CDR3 DNA reads TGTGCCAGCAGCTTCACCCCGCGGGGAAACTACGAGCAGTACTTC. Translated: CASSFTPRGNYEQYF. The V call is TRBV11-3, the J call TRBJ2-7, with D possibly being TRBD2 (6 bases). The V end was cut by 3 bases, the J end by 3 bases, with 15 bases between. There are 15 residues in the CDR3. The germline V gene encodes CDR1 SGHNT and CDR2 YENEEA.

J is TRBJ2-7 and V is TRBV28, with 8 bases matching TRBD1. The V gene's germline CDR1 is MDHEN and CDR2 SYDVKM. The J segment lost 4 bases and the V segment lost 6 bases, leaving 11 bases of the junction unmatched. This CDR3 has 15 residues. The CDR3 nucleotides are TGTGCCAGCAGCTCCTACGACAGGGGCGGGTACGAGCAGTACTTC. Protein: CASSSYDRGGYEQYF.

This clone was counted only a few times. The V and J genes are TRBV7-3 and TRBJ2-1; D gene unclear. Looked up from germline, CDR1 is SGHTA and CDR2 is FQGTGA. The CDR3 totals 16 residues. Trimming cost V 2 bases and J 6 bases, with 17 bases left between them. The CDR3 spells CASSLLSRVGGNEQFF. CDR3 bases: TGTGCCAGCAGCTTACTATCCCGTGTCGGTGGCAATGAGCAGTTCTTC.

This chain links TRBV7-3 with TRBJ2-2, with D possibly being TRBD1 (5 bases). CDR1 SGHTA and CDR2 FQGTGA come from the germline V gene. The V and J ends lost 5 bases and 5 bases respectively, with 12 bases between them. CDR3 size: 14 residues. In DNA form, the CDR3 reads TGTGCCAGCAGCCGATACCCAGGGACCGGGGAGCTGTTTTTT. It yields the protein CASSRYPGTGELFF.

This clone was observed once. The chain couples TRBV27 to TRBJ2-1; D remains ambiguous. The CDR3 is 13 amino acids. V lost 7 bases, J lost 7 bases, and 14 bases lay in between. Germline-derived CDR1 and CDR2 are MNHEY and SMNVEV (reference sequence). The CDR3 loop reads CASKFYLANEQFF. The CDR3 DNA reads as TGTGCCAGCAAGTTTTACCTGGCAAATGAGCAGTTCTTC.

This clone was counted a single time. The V gene is TRBV6-5, the J gene TRBJ2-2, with TRBD2 identical over 14 bases. In germline, CDR1 is MNHEY, CDR2 SVGAGI. This CDR3 has 14 residues. The trim removed 6 bases at V and 11 bases at J, leaving 5 bases unmatched. In DNA, the CDR3 is TGTGCCAGCAGGGGACTAGCGGGGGCCAAAGAGCTGTTTTTT. Its protein is CASRGLAGAKELFF.

The chain couples TRBV6-5 to TRBJ1-1, with D perhaps matching TRBD1 (6 bases). Germline CDR1 and CDR2: MNHEY and SVGAGI. CDR3 length: 15 residues. Trimming took 4 bases from V and 4 from J, leaving 16 bases between them. The CDR3 sequence is CASSSTSGVGTEAFF. The CDR3 coding sequence is TGTGCCAGCAGTTCCACCTCAGGGGTTGGCACTGAAGCTTTCTTT.

This rearrangement joins TRBV5-6 to TRBJ2-1, with D perhaps matching TRBD2 (5 bases). Germline lookup yields CDR1 SGHDT and CDR2 YYEEEE. The CDR3 consists of 14 residues. Trimming removed 2 bases at V and 7 bases at J, with 13 bases between. The DNA of the CDR3 is TGTGCCAGCAGCTTACTGGGAGAGGTTAATGAGCAGTTCTTC. Its protein product is CASSLLGEVNEQFF.

This clone showed up just a few times. A read error may account for a junction end that differs from germline. The chain joins TRBV6-5 to TRBJ1-5; 7 positions match TRBD1. This CDR3 has 15 amino acids. Germline values: CDR1 MNHEY, CDR2 SVGAGI. The CDR3 nucleotides read TGTGCCAGCAGTAACTCCGGGACAGGCAATCAGCCCCAGCATTTT. As protein: CASSNSGTGNQPQHF.

The chain uses TRBV5-1 and TRBJ1-3, with unresolved D. The CDR3 is 17 residues long. Trimming cost V 0 bases and J 0 bases, with 13 bases left between them. Germline V gene lookup returns CDR1 SGHRS and CDR2 YFSETQ. The DNA for the CDR3 is TGCGCCAGCAGCTTGGGGCCGTCTCTCTCCTCTGGAAACACCATATATTTT. The encoded protein is CASSLGPSLSSGNTIYF.

This chain connects TRBV29-1 to TRBJ1-2, with unresolved D. The germline CDR1 and CDR2 sequences are SQVTM and ANQGSEA. Between the trimmed V and J ends, which lost 4 bases and 5 bases, there was a span of 14 bases. This CDR3 has 13 amino acids. CDR3 in amino acids: CSVGGGISYGYTF. DNA for the CDR3: TGCAGCGTTGGCGGAGGGATATCTTATGGCTACACCTTC. Full variable domain (remainder filled in from reference TRBV29-1 and TRBJ1-2): SAVISQKPSRDICQRGTSLTIQCQVDSQVTMMFWYRQQPGQSLTLIATANQGSEATYESGFVIDKFPISRPNLTFSTLTVSNMSPEDSSIYLCSVGGGISYGYTFGSGTRLTVV.

V usage is TRBV7-2 and J usage is TRBJ2-3, with D possibly matching TRBD2 (5 bases). Trimming took 5 bases from V and 6 from J, leaving 12 bases between them. This CDR3 is 13 amino acids long. Germline CDR1 SGHTA, CDR2 FQGNSA. The CDR3 reads CASSVRRGDTQYF. Here the CDR3 DNA reads TGTGCCAGCAGCGTCAGGAGAGGGGATACGCAGTATTTT.